This T cell receptor beta chain originates from a study of control samples from healthy donors and cancer patients. This CDR3 comprises 14 residues. V was cut by 7 bases and J by 5 bases, with 17 bases left in between. Germline V lookup: CDR1 MDHEN, CDR2 SYDVKM. Data came from immunoSEQ multiplex PCR; TCRdb stores just in-frame clones and leaves some out. The sample carries 80,000 or so clones, about 92% recorded once. The sequenced sample consisted of blood. This chain uses TRBV28 with TRBJ1-1; no clear D. The receptor's source is a woman aged 55-70 years in good health. DNA of the CDR3: TGTGCCAGCACCCCTACTCCAAGGAGGACTGAAGCTTTCTTT. Amino acids: CASTPTPRRTEAFF.